This TCR beta chain was observed in a study of T cell repertoires in cytomegalovirus infection. As for the study in general: From public TCR beta signatures came an indication of both CMV infection and matching HLA type.

From the reads, TCRdb called clonotypes with MiXCR, one entry per CDR3 protein. The sample lists 500,000 to 600,000 distinct CDR3 sequences; approximately 15% were seen once. In its sample, this clonotype was seen a few times. The antigen is undetermined. CDR1 SEHNR and CDR2 FQNEAQ come from the germline V gene (reference sequence). V gave up 1 base and J gave up 6 bases, with 13 bases separating them. The CDR3 sequence is 15 residues long. Overall study findings and caveats: Of the TCR beta families, the public ones yielded a cumulative frequency that identified carriers of CMV plus the relevant HLA. In two of eight donors, the top clonotype was HLA-C-restricted CMV-specific.

The clonotype was recovered from a human donor in good health (CMV status not recorded). Some clones in this sample may be carry-over from other donors' samples. What was sequenced was CD8+ T cells from PBMCs. The chain is built from TRBV7-9 and TRBJ2-1; the D gene is possibly TRBD2 (6 bases). CDR3 residues: CASSLVAGPLNEQFF. CDR3 nucleotide sequence: TGTGCCAGCAGCTTAGTCGCGGGGCCCCTCAATGAGCAGTTCTTC.